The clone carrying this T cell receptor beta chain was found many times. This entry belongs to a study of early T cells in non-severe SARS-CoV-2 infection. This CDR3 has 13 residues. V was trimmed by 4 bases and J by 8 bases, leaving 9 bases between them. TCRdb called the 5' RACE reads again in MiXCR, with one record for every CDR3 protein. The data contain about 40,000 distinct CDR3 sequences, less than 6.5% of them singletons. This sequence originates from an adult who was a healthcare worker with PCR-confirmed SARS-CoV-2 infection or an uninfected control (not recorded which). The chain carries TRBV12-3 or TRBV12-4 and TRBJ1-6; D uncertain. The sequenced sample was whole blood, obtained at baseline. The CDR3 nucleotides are TGTGCCAGCAGTTATGGAGCGGATTCACCCCTCCACTTT. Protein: CASSYGADSPLHF.